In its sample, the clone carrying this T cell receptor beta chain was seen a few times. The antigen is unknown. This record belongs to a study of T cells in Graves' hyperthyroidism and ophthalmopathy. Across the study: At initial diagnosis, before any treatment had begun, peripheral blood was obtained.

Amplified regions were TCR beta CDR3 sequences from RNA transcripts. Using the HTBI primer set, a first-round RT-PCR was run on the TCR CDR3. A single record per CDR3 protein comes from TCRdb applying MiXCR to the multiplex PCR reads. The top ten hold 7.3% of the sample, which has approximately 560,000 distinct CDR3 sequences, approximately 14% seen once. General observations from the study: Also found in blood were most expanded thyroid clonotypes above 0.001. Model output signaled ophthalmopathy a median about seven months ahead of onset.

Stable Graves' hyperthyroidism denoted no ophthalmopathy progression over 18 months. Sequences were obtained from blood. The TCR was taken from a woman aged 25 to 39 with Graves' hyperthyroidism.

The CDR3 DNA follows: TGTGCCAGCAGCCAATTTCAGGGACCCGGGGCCAACGTCCTGACTTTC. Amino acid sequence: CASSQFQGPGANVLTF. V is TRBV3-1 and J is TRBJ2-6; perhaps D is TRBD1 or TRBD2 (5 bases each). The CDR3 runs 16 residues. Germline CDR1 is LGHDT and CDR2 is YNNKEL (reference sequence). V dropped 2 bases and J dropped 4 bases, with 12 bases sitting between them.